These T cell receptor beta chains were read from a single sample in a study of OX40 agonist ivuxolimab in advanced cancers. Libraries were prepared by immunoSEQ multiplex PCR; TCRdb keeps only in-frame clonotypes and omits some of them. The sample has 45,000 to 60,000 clones, more than 75% seen once. Specimen: CD4+ or CD8+ T cells sorted from blood, collected in a trial of the OX40 agonist ivuxolimab. The receptors derive from an adult with an advanced solid tumor such as melanoma, head and neck, liver or kidney cancer. CDR3s include the opening cysteine and the closing phenylalanine or tryptophan. Each record gives: D gene, V gene, clone size, J gene, CDR3 DNA, CDR3 protein. A D gene is named only where the DNA matches it firmly. The size entry is marked missing in some rows and otherwise reads once, few, many or a size class.

D gene: TRBD1; V gene: TRBV14; clone size: NA; J gene: TRBJ1-2; CDR3 DNA: TGTGCCAGCAGCTATGGACAGGGGGACGATGGCTACACCTTC; CDR3 protein: CASSYGQGDDGYTF
D gene: TRBD2; V gene: TRBV19; clone size: once; J gene: TRBJ2-1; CDR3 DNA: TGTGCCAGACGGCCAACTAGCGATTGCTACAATGAGCAGTTCTTC; CDR3 protein: CARRPTSDCYNEQFF
D gene: NA; V gene: TRBV5-4; clone size: NA; J gene: TRBJ2-7; CDR3 DNA: TGTGCCAGCAGTTTCGACGGGAGCGTGGGGGGGCAGTACTTC; CDR3 protein: CASSFDGSVGGQYF
D gene: NA; V gene: TRBV29-1; clone size: NA; J gene: TRBJ1-1; CDR3 DNA: TGCAGCGTTGGTGGGACCACGTCAGTGGTCACTGAAGCTTTCTTT; CDR3 protein: CSVGGTTSVVTEAFF
D gene: NA; V gene: TRBV29-1; clone size: NA; J gene: TRBJ2-1; CDR3 DNA: TGCAGCGCCAGTCGGGGCAATGAGCAGTTCTTC; CDR3 protein: CSASRGNEQFF
D gene: NA; V gene: TRBV5-1; clone size: medium-sized; J gene: TRBJ1-2; CDR3 DNA: TGCGCCAGCAGCCAGGAAGGACAGCGCTATGGCTACACCTTC; CDR3 protein: CASSQEGQRYGYTF
D gene: NA; V gene: TRBV7-3; clone size: NA; J gene: TRBJ2-5; CDR3 DNA: TGTGCCAGCAGCTTAACTGGCGGGGAAGAGACCCAGTACTTC; CDR3 protein: CASSLTGGEETQYF
D gene: NA; V gene: TRBV5-1; clone size: NA; J gene: TRBJ2-5; CDR3 DNA: TGCGCCAGCAGCACAAGACTAGTAGAGACCCAGTACTTC; CDR3 protein: CASSTRLVETQYF
D gene: NA; V gene: TRBV19; clone size: NA; J gene: TRBJ1-4; CDR3 DNA: TGTGCCAGTAGTGACAGCTCGAATGAAAAACTGTTTTTT; CDR3 protein: CASSDSSNEKLFF
D gene: NA; V gene: TRBV12-2; clone size: few; J gene: TRBJ2-7; CDR3 DNA: TGTGCAAGTCTAACCCCTAGCGGGGGGCCCTTCTCCTACGAGCAGTACTTC; CDR3 protein: CASLTPSGGPFSYEQYF
D gene: NA; V gene: TRBV6-6; clone size: NA; J gene: TRBJ1-5; CDR3 DNA: TGTGCCTGCCGGGGGGGGATCAATCAGCCCCAGCATTTT; CDR3 protein: CACRGGINQPQHF
D gene: TRBD2; V gene: TRBV15; clone size: NA; J gene: TRBJ2-1; CDR3 DNA: TGTGCCACCAGCAAGACTAGCGGGAGCTTCCGCTCCTACAATGAGCAGTTCTTC; CDR3 protein: CATSKTSGSFRSYNEQFF
D gene: NA; V gene: TRBV4-2; clone size: once; J gene: TRBJ2-5; CDR3 DNA: TGTGCCAGCAGCCCCAGGATACAAGAGACCCAGTACTTC; CDR3 protein: CASSPRIQETQYF
D gene: NA; V gene: TRBV19; clone size: NA; J gene: TRBJ2-1; CDR3 DNA: TGTGCCACACGAACTAGGGGCGTGGACAATGAGCAGTTCTTC; CDR3 protein: CATRTRGVDNEQFF
D gene: NA; V gene: TRBV10-3; clone size: NA; J gene: TRBJ1-2; CDR3 DNA: TGTGCCATCAGTGACGGGGGCGGTGGCTACACCTTC; CDR3 protein: CAISDGGGGYTF
D gene: NA; V gene: TRBV10-3; clone size: NA; J gene: TRBJ1-1; CDR3 DNA: TGTGCCATCAGTGGACAGATGCCAGGGAACGCTTTCTTT; CDR3 protein: CAISGQMPGNAFF
D gene: NA; V gene: TRBV27; clone size: once; J gene: TRBJ2-7; CDR3 DNA: TGTGCCAGCAGTTTATTAGGGCCCTACGAGCAGTACTTC; CDR3 protein: CASSLLGPYEQYF
D gene: TRBD1; V gene: TRBV5-4; clone size: NA; J gene: TRBJ2-2; CDR3 DNA: TGTGCCAGCAGCCGAGGGTACAGGGGGCAGGTCGGGGAGCTGTTTTTT; CDR3 protein: CASSRGYRGQVGELFF
D gene: TRBD2; V gene: TRBV5-1; clone size: once; J gene: TRBJ2-3; CDR3 DNA: TGCGCCAGCAGCAACGGCTGGGAGGGAGATTTTGAAGATACGCAGTATTTT; CDR3 protein: CASSNGWEGDFEDTQYF
D gene: TRBD2; V gene: TRBV12-5; clone size: NA; J gene: TRBJ2-1; CDR3 DNA: TGTGCTAGTCTCGGGACTAGCTCCTACAATGAGCAGTTCTTC; CDR3 protein: CASLGTSSYNEQFF
D gene: TRBD1; V gene: TRBV19; clone size: few; J gene: TRBJ1-1; CDR3 DNA: TGTGCCAGTAGCCAACAGGGGGCGACTGAAGCTTTCTTT; CDR3 protein: CASSQQGATEAFF
D gene: NA; V gene: TRBV13; clone size: NA; J gene: TRBJ1-1; CDR3 DNA: TGTGCCAGCAGCTTAGAACGGAACACTGAAGCTTTCTTT; CDR3 protein: CASSLERNTEAFF
D gene: NA; V gene: TRBV6-5; clone size: NA; J gene: TRBJ1-5; CDR3 DNA: TGTGCCAGCAGTTACGCCCAGGGTTCGGGGCAGCCCCAGCATTTT; CDR3 protein: CASSYAQGSGQPQHF
D gene: TRBD1; V gene: TRBV6-6; clone size: NA; J gene: TRBJ1-3; CDR3 DNA: TGTGCCAGCAGGGGAGGAGGGACAGTCTCTGGAAACACCATATATTTT; CDR3 protein: CASRGGGTVSGNTIYF
D gene: TRBD2; V gene: TRBV19; clone size: NA; J gene: TRBJ2-2; CDR3 DNA: TGTGCCAGTAGTATCTTAGCGGGAGGGTTCACCGGGGAGCTGTTTTTT; CDR3 protein: CASSILAGGFTGELFF
D gene: TRBD1; V gene: TRBV5-5; clone size: NA; J gene: TRBJ2-5; CDR3 DNA: TGTGCCAGCAGCTTTACCGTATCGACAGGGGGCGAAGAGACCCAGTACTTC; CDR3 protein: CASSFTVSTGGEETQYF
D gene: NA; V gene: TRBV6-6; clone size: many; J gene: TRBJ1-6; CDR3 DNA: TGTGCCAGCAGTTTAGGGCTGACGGTAAATTCACCCCTCCACTTT; CDR3 protein: CASSLGLTVNSPLHF
D gene: NA; V gene: TRBV6-5; clone size: NA; J gene: TRBJ2-2; CDR3 DNA: TGTGCCAGCAGTTCGGACAGAATTAACACCGGGGAGCTGTTTTTT; CDR3 protein: CASSSDRINTGELFF
D gene: NA; V gene: TRBV11-3; clone size: NA; J gene: TRBJ2-3; CDR3 DNA: TGTGCCAGCAGCTCCCTTTGGGGAAGCGACACTACAGATACGCAGTATTTT; CDR3 protein: CASSSLWGSDTTDTQYF
D gene: NA; V gene: TRBV6-5; clone size: once; J gene: TRBJ1-5; CDR3 DNA: TGTGCCAGCAGTTACTCGGGTCATCAGCCCCAGCATTTT; CDR3 protein: CASSYSGHQPQHF
D gene: TRBD2; V gene: TRBV9; clone size: NA; J gene: TRBJ2-2; CDR3 DNA: TGTGCCAGCAGCCCCCGGTTGGCTAGCGGGGCCAGGGAGCTGTTTTTT; CDR3 protein: CASSPRLASGARELFF
D gene: NA; V gene: TRBV28; clone size: NA; J gene: TRBJ2-3; CDR3 DNA: TGTGCCAGCGGGCTATTACGGGGAGTGGGAGATACGCAGTATTTT; CDR3 protein: CASGLLRGVGDTQYF